A selection of T cell receptor beta chains follows, all from one sample in a study of blood T cell repertoires in COVID-19. Using immunoSEQ multiplex PCR, the repertoire was profiled, and TCRdb retains in-frame clones only, with some absent. The data hold fewer than 250,000 clones, with around 81% observed a single time. Sequenced sample: peripheral blood. These receptors all come from an older woman with active or convalescent COVID-19. CDR3s include the opening cysteine and the closing phenylalanine or tryptophan. Each record gives: J gene, V gene, D gene, clone size, CDR3 protein, CDR3 DNA. The D gene is left open where the match is weak. Clone size is stated in some rows and not others, as once, few, many or a class when expanded.

j_call: TRBJ1-6
v_call: TRBV7-2
d_call: NA
clone_size: NA
cdr3_aa: CASSSQISYNSPLHF
cdr3_nt: TGTGCCAGCAGCTCCCAGATCTCCTATAATTCACCCCTCCACTTT

j_call: TRBJ1-4
v_call: TRBV15
d_call: NA
clone_size: NA
cdr3_aa: CATSREIAGINEKLFF
cdr3_nt: TGTGCCACCAGCAGAGAAATTGCAGGGATTAATGAAAAACTGTTTTTT

j_call: TRBJ2-1
v_call: TRBV15
d_call: TRBD2
clone_size: NA
cdr3_aa: CATSRVSGAWDEQFF
cdr3_nt: TGTGCCACCAGCAGAGTGAGCGGGGCCTGGGATGAGCAGTTCTTC

j_call: TRBJ2-1
v_call: TRBV7-7
d_call: TRBD2
clone_size: NA
cdr3_aa: CASSPASGGHNEQFF
cdr3_nt: TGTGCTAGCAGTCCGGCTAGCGGGGGGCACAATGAGCAGTTCTTC

j_call: TRBJ2-1
v_call: TRBV29-1
d_call: TRBD1
clone_size: NA
cdr3_aa: CSSGTGGPEQFF
cdr3_nt: TGCAGCTCCGGGACAGGGGGACCTGAGCAGTTCTTC

j_call: TRBJ1-5
v_call: TRBV19
d_call: NA
clone_size: few
cdr3_aa: CASSPSQGSGQPQHF
cdr3_nt: TGTGCCAGTAGTCCTAGCCAGGGGAGTGGCCAGCCCCAGCATTTT

j_call: TRBJ2-1
v_call: TRBV2
d_call: TRBD2
clone_size: NA
cdr3_aa: CARTSGGPSSYNEQFF
cdr3_nt: TGTGCCCGGACTAGCGGGGGCCCAAGCTCCTACAATGAGCAGTTCTTC

j_call: TRBJ2-5
v_call: TRBV12-5
d_call: TRBD1
clone_size: NA
cdr3_aa: CASGLGGAGETQYF
cdr3_nt: TGTGCTAGTGGTTTAGGGGGCGCGGGAGAGACCCAGTACTTC

j_call: TRBJ2-5
v_call: TRBV5-1
d_call: NA
clone_size: NA
cdr3_aa: CASSFGGQETQYF
cdr3_nt: TGCGCCAGCAGCTTTGGGGGGCAAGAGACCCAGTACTTC

j_call: TRBJ2-1
v_call: TRBV5-5
d_call: NA
clone_size: once
cdr3_aa: CASSLARLFPSSYNEQFF
cdr3_nt: TGTGCCAGCAGCTTGGCCAGGCTTTTCCCGAGCTCCTACAATGAGCAGTTCTTC